This TCR beta chain was retrieved from a study of vaccination and CD4 T cells after COVID-19. Study in general: All convalescent patients were nasal swab PCR positive for SARS-CoV-2; roughly ten had mild and one severe disease.

Points on this clonotype: The antigen is undetermined.

Oncomine TCR Beta short-read sequencing was applied to DNA from cultured CD4+ T cells. TCRdb processed the PCR reads anew with MiXCR; each CDR3 protein has one entry. The sample includes about 15,000 distinct CDR3 sequences, about 41% of them seen just once. As to treatment: 10-day PBMC culture with coronavirus spike peptide pools or control peptides (ViraFEST assay). Expanded clonotypes were found by TCR sequencing after peptide-pool stimulation (ViraFEST). The V end was cut by 5 bases, the J end by 4 bases, with 9 bases between. This CDR3 has 12 amino acids. The TCR comes from a human donor who had recovered from COVID-19. What was sequenced was CD4+ T cells from blood, cultured in vitro. The chain has TRBV12-3 or TRBV12-4 and TRBJ2-7, with TRBD2 as a possible D gene (5 bases). DNA of the CDR3: TGTGCCAGCAGTCTCGGGGATTACGAGCAGTACTTC. As protein: CASSLGDYEQYF.